A single T cell receptor beta chain is shown here with its context. Its cognate antigen is unknown. Sequence at one end of the junction differs from germline and may be a read error. The patients chosen for sequencing had shown expansion of CD8+CD57+ cells (detected by flow cytometry). The cohort consisted entirely of patients having severe acquired aplastic anemia. TCR beta VDJ combinations and CDR3 sequences were profiled from genomic DNA. TCRdb called the reads again in MiXCR, with one record for every CDR3 protein. This sample carries about half a million distinct CDR3 sequences, less than 35% of them seen once, and the ten largest clones take under 0.95%. This entry is derived from a study of CD8+CD57+ T cells in acquired aplastic anemia. CDR1 is DFQATT, CDR2 SNEGSKA, per germline (reference sequence). CDR3 length: 15 amino acids. Study-level results: Patients versus controls showed no significant CD8+ Simpson's diversity difference.

The chain recombines TRBV20-1 with TRBJ2-2; TRBD2 might be the D (6 bases). Sequenced input: sorted CD4+, CD8+, or CD8+CD57+ T cells (not recorded which) from PBMCs. This clonotype was obtained from a human donor with aplastic anemia. CDR3 in DNA: TGCAGTGCTAGAGATGGCGCGCGGAACACCGGGGGGCTGTTTTTT. As protein: CSARDGARNTGGLFF.